This T cell receptor (beta chain) was documented in a study of glioma-infiltrating T cells. The iRepertoire nested amplicon-rescue multiplex PCR amplified TCR alpha and beta CDR3s from RNA. One entry per CDR3 protein, called by TCRdb with MiXCR from the multiplex PCR reads. There are tens of thousands of distinct CDR3 sequences in the sample; approximately 39% occur only once, and roughly two fifths lies in the top ten. The V end was cut by 0 bases, the J end by 2 bases, with 10 bases between. CDR1 and CDR2 from the germline V gene are LGHDT and YNNKEL (reference sequence). CDR3 length: 15 amino acids. This clonotype was counted ten times or more.

This chain connects TRBV3-1 to TRBJ2-5, with unresolved D. The sequence was collected from a human donor with low-grade glioma or glioblastoma, undergoing nonglioma brain surgery, or in good health (not recorded which). The sample consisted of glioma tissue, nonneoplastic brain tissue, or PBMCs (not recorded which). The CDR3 spells CASSQEGRVQETQYF. The CDR3 bases are TGTGCCAGCAGCCAAGAAGGTCGAGTGCAAGAGACCCAGTACTTC.